This note documents a single TCR beta chain sequence. Second-dose intervals of approximately 4 or approximately 12 weeks were pooled. TCRdb's copy holds only in-frame clones and misses some; the assay was immunoSEQ multiplex PCR. Of approximately 110,000 clones in the sample, approximately 90% were seen once. The data stem from a study of T cell responses to AZD1222 COVID-19 vaccine. Trimming took 7 bases from V and 2 from J, leaving 17 bases between them. Germline CDR1 and CDR2: MNHEY and SVGAGI. This CDR3 has 15 residues. The specimen comprised peripheral blood, sampled 28 days after the second AZD1222 dose. J is TRBJ1-2 and V is TRBV6-5; possible D gene TRBD1, 5 bases. This receptor was taken from an adult who received the AZD1222 COVID-19 vaccine. The CDR3 loop reads CASKRRDLRNYGYTF. CDR3 DNA: TGTGCCAGCAAGCGCCGGGACTTAAGGAACTATGGCTACACCTTC.